This T cell receptor (beta chain) is from a study of T cells in tumors after PD-1 blockade. On the study more broadly: Excluded were patients with checkpoint blockade, immunosuppressants, or radiotherapy or other anti-cancer therapy within 4 weeks. Treatment was either pembrolizumab 200 mg every 3 weeks or cemiplimab 350 mg every 2 weeks. A subset received ongoing vismodegib 150 mg daily alongside anti-PD-1 therapy.

Study observations and caveats: Blood contained roughly two fifths of the tumor's TCR clonotypes.

Concerning this clone itself: Antigen specificity is unknown.

The CDR3 contains 16 residues. The V segment lost 0 bases and the J segment 7 bases; nucleotides outside the gene matches: 10. CDR1 and CDR2 from the germline V gene are SGHRS and YFSETQ. Libraries were prepared by immunoSEQ multiplex PCR; TCRdb keeps only in-frame clonotypes and omits some of them. The sample holds about 20,000 clones, over 70% seen once. This sequence joins TRBV5-1 and TRBJ1-1, with 9 positions matching TRBD1. The source of this sequence is a human donor with advanced basal cell or squamous cell carcinoma (not recorded which). The starting material was PBMCs, obtained after anti-PD-1 therapy. The CDR3 DNA reads TGCGCCAGCAGCTTGGCCGGGGGACAGGGTGAATTTGAAGCTTTCTTT. Protein: CASSLAGGQGEFEAFF.